Presented here are 6 T cell receptor beta chains from one specimen sequenced in a study of cytomegalovirus exposure and HLA in healthy donors (dated by TCRdb to 2016 to 2017). Preparation of the library involved the immunoSEQ multiplex PCR assay. For the multiplex PCR, a mixture combining 60 forward primers for TCR Vbeta segments and 13 reverse primers for TCR Jbeta segments was used. TCRdb retrieved this table from immuneACCESS and kept in-frame rearrangements only. Not all clones are present; in checked studies, unresolved V genes account for under half, and no reason is known for the remainder. The sample table holds about 83,000 clones, of which more than 70% were seen once. The leading ten clones occupy around 4.3% of the sample. Sequenced: PBMCs. The receptors were gathered from a man in his sixties in good health and CMV-seronegative.

The V call is TRBV6-5, the J call TRBJ2-7; D call uncertain. Germline CDR1 is MNHEY and CDR2 is SVGAGI. V gave up 5 bases and J gave up 10 bases, with 18 bases separating them. The CDR3 contains 13 residues. This chain's CDR3 is CASSRDDTIDQYF. Written as DNA, the CDR3 is TGTGCCAGCAGTCGAGACGACACGATAGACCAGTACTTC.

This chain joins TRBV18 and TRBJ1-1; a weak D match, TRBD1 (5 bases). The length of the CDR3 is 18 residues. Trimming cost V 3 bases and J 1 base, with 21 bases left between them. The germline CDR1 and CDR2 sequences are KGHSH and LQKENI. The CDR3 region is CASSPEGRASRANTEAFF. The DNA for the CDR3 is TGTGCCAGCTCACCCGAGGGGAGGGCTAGTCGCGCGAACACTGAAGCTTTCTTT.

The chain couples TRBV5-4 to TRBJ2-7; D possibly corresponds to TRBD2 (6 bases). Germline CDR1 reads SGHNT; CDR2 reads YYREEE (reference sequence). Trimming shortened V by 2 bases and J by 0 bases, and 9 bases separated the two germline ends. The length of the CDR3 is 14 residues. DNA for the CDR3: TGTGCCAGCAGCTTCGACGGGAGCTCCTACGAGCAGTACTTC. It is translated as CASSFDGSSYEQYF.

The rearrangement uses TRBV27 and TRBJ2-1; D gene unclear. Germline V gene sequence: CDR1 MNHEY, CDR2 SMNVEV (reference sequence). Trimming took off 8 bases at V and 1 base at J, with 12 bases between the two ends. This CDR3 is 14 amino acids long. The CDR3 here is CASGAVMSYNEQFF. CDR3 coding DNA: TGTGCCAGCGGCGCGGTTATGTCCTACAATGAGCAGTTCTTC.

This sequence joins TRBV6-6 and TRBJ2-5; 8 bases align to TRBD2. The CDR3 loop spans 15 amino acids. CDR1 is MNHNY and CDR2 is SVGAGI in the germline V gene (reference sequence). V lost 0 bases to trimming and J lost 5 bases; unmatched junction nucleotides: 5. The DNA for the CDR3 is TGTGCCAGCAGTTACTCTAGGACTAGCCTGGAGACCCAGTACTTC. Translated: CASSYSRTSLETQYF.

This clone has only a few counts. Here the CDR3 reads CASRDRMNTEAFF. The DNA for the CDR3 is TGTGCCAGCAGGGACAGGATGAACACTGAAGCTTTCTTT. J is TRBJ1-1 and V is TRBV6-5; 7 nucleotides line up with TRBD1. Trimming cost V 6 bases and J 0 bases; bases outside gene matches: 1. CDR3 length: 13 amino acids. CDR1 and CDR2 (germline): MNHEY, SVGAGI.